This TCR beta chain appears in the sequencing data of a study of circulating and synovial CD4+ cells in juvenile arthritis (dated by TCRdb to the mid-2010s). At the level of the whole study: Within each patient, the study compared the TCRbeta CDR3 repertoires of three groups: circulating HLA-DR+ CD4 T cells, bulk blood CD4 T cells, and synovial CD4 T cells. Repertoire sequencing aimed to confirm that a circulating synovial-like CD4 T cell subset was enriched in synovial clonotypes. Paper-wide results and their limitations: Overlap with synovium increased with sequencing depth, so measured shared-clonotype fractions likely underestimated the full repertoire overlap. The difference between circulating pathogenic-like lymphocytes and bulk blood T cells was not detected by traditional Vbeta family usage analysis. Compared with bulk blood CD4 repertoires, both the synovial and the circulating pathogenic-like lymphocyte repertoires were less diverse, and some CPL samples were as oligoclonal as synovium. Circulating pathogenic-like lymphocytes clustered together with synovial T cells, and compared with bulk blood, the circulating pathogenic-like lymphocytes shared a substantially higher fraction of CDR3 sequences with synovium. CPL and bulk blood CD4 samples differed in T cell genome counts by at least an order of magnitude, so sample-size effects were addressed.

Worth noting for this clone: The specificity of this receptor is unknown. No base quality values were provided; no much bigger clone lies one nucleotide off.

The sequenced samples were obtained from patients with active juvenile idiopathic arthritis. Cells were sorted right after thawing, and dead cells were excluded with Live/Dead Fixable Near-IR Stain. The CDR3 goes from the cysteine to the phenylalanine over 15 residues. The retained sequence is limited to the CDR3, 45 bases, with the frame set at the first base. In the germline V gene (reference sequence), CDR1 corresponds to SEHNR and CDR2 to FQNEAQ. The junction shows trimming of 5 bases on V and 7 bases on J, and the gene matches do not reach 8 bases of it. Libraries were built with the immunoSEQ multiplex PCR assay. TCRbeta CDR3 sequencing was performed as a commercial service by an external provider. The study's own analysis went as follows. The analyses relied on productive nucleotide sequences along with amino acid sequences obtained through in silico translation. Diversity was measured as Renyi entropy over a range of alpha values, and the median of 200 repeated subsamples was taken to equalise sample size. The distance between each pair of repertoires was calculated as one minus the Chao-modified Jaccard index, which corrects for under-sampling, and this distance was used for clustering. Frequency-weighted overlap with synovial clonotypes was computed at 200 sample sizes with 200 draws without replacement at each size, and the value at the size of the smaller sample was reported. The table was pulled from immuneACCESS by TCRdb, which kept in-frame rearrangements only. Such tables lose some clones; where checked, under half of the loss comes from unresolved V genes, and the rest has no known cause. V and J calls and clone size are as listed in that table; D and trimming were resolved from the DNA. This sample lists about 35,000 clones; over 90% were detected once. Clones ranked in the top ten supply 0.15% to 0.2% of the sample.

This TCR derives from a human donor with juvenile idiopathic arthritis. Recombination joined TRBV7-9 with TRBJ2-4; 10 middle bases align to TRBD1. Input material: CD4+ T cells from blood. The DNA sequence is given as TGTGCCAGCAGCCTGACGGGACAGGGGTACAACATTCAGTACTTC. The encoded protein is CASSLTGQGYNIQYF. With the portions outside the CDR3 filled from the reference TRBV7-9 and TRBJ2-4 genes, the complete variable region becomes DTGVSQNPRHKITKRGQNVTFRCDPISEHNRLYWYRQTLGQGPEFLTYFQNEAQLEKSRLLSDRFSAERPKGSFSTLEIQRTEQGDSAMYLCASSLTGQGYNIQYFGAGTRLSVL.